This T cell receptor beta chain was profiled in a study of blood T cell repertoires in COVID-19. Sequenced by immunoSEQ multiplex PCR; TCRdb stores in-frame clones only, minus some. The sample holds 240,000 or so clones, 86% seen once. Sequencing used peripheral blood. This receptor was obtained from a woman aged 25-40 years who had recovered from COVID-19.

CDR3 DNA: TGTGCCAGCAGCCGCCTACAGGGGCGCACAGATACGCAGTATTTT. Translation: CASSRLQGRTDTQYF. The V gene is TRBV5-6, the J gene TRBJ2-3; 7 nucleotides align to TRBD1. V gave up 4 bases and J gave up 1 base; unmatched junction bases: 6. The CDR3 has 15 amino acids. Germline V gene sequence: CDR1 SGHDT, CDR2 YYEEEE.